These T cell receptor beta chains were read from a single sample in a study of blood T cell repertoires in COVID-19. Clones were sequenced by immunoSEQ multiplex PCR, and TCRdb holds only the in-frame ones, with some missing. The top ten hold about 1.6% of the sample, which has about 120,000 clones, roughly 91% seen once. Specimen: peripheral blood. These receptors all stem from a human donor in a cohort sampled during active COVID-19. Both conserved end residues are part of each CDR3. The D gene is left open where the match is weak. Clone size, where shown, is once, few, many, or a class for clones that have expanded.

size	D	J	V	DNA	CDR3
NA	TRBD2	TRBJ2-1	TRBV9	TGTGCCAGCAGCGTAGGACTAGCGGGCTACAATGAGCAGTTCTTC	CASSVGLAGYNEQFF
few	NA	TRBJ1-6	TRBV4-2	TGTGCCAGCAGCCAAGCTACGGGATTTTCACCCCTCCACTTT	CASSQATGFSPLHF
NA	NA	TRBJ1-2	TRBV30	TGTGCCTGGAGCGCTAACCTTCGCGGCTACACCTTC	CAWSANLRGYTF
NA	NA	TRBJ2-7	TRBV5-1	TGCGCCAGCAGCTTCTCTGGATCCAGGTCCTACGAGCAGTACTTC	CASSFSGSRSYEQYF
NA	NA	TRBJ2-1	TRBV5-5	TGTGCCAGCAGCTTTTCACCGGTCGGAGTTCGGGATGAGCAGTTCTTC	CASSFSPVGVRDEQFF
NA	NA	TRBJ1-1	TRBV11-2	TGTGCCAGCAGCCCCCGTCCAGGGGCGGGTCCGAACACTGAAGCTTTCTTT	CASSPRPGAGPNTEAFF
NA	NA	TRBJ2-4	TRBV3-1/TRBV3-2	TGTGCCAGCAGCCATCTAGCCAAAAACATTCAGTACTTC	CASSHLAKNIQYF
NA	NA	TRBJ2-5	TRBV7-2	TGTGCCAGCAGAAAACCCTTTGACAGAAGAGAGACCCAGTACTTC	CASRKPFDRRETQYF
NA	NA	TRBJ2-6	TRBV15	TGTGCCACCAGCAGAGATCGGGGAGGGGCCAACGTCCTGACTTTC	CATSRDRGGANVLTF
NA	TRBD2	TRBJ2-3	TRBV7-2	TGTGCCAGCAGCTTCAGGACTAGCCCCGGCCATACGCAGTATTTT	CASSFRTSPGHTQYF
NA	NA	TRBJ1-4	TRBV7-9	TGTGCCAGCAGCTTGCGGCAGAGCAATGAAAAACTGTTTTTT	CASSLRQSNEKLFF
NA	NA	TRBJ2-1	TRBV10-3	TGTGCCGTAAGCCAGGAAGCTTTCAATGAGCAGTTCTTC	CAVSQEAFNEQFF
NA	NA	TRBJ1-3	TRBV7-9	TGTGCCAGCAGCTTCACACAGGTGGGAAACACCATATATTTT	CASSFTQVGNTIYF
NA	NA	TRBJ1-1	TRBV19	TGTGCCAGTAGTGAAGACTCGGGGGGAACTGAAGCTTTCTTT	CASSEDSGGTEAFF
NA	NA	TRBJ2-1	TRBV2	TGTGCCAGCAGTGAGGCTGAAGTACGTGGCAATGAGCAGTTCTTC	CASSEAEVRGNEQFF